This T cell receptor (beta chain) was sequenced for a study of blood T cells in healthy people across ages. About this clonotype: Its antigen is currently unknown.

The authors ran a second PCR of 7 to 11 cycles using a sample-barcoded 5' primer and a J-beta primer mix. All samples gave at least 2.5 million CDR3-containing paired-end reads. One entry per CDR3 protein results from TCRdb running MiXCR on the 5' RACE reads. The sample holds some 1.5 million distinct CDR3 sequences, roughly 43% seen once. There are 14 residues in the CDR3. Germline CDR1 and CDR2: LGHNA and YSLEER. V was cut by 0 bases and J by 7 bases, with 12 bases left in between. Donors were systemically healthy Caucasian individuals from Russia aged roughly 6 to 90 years. General study results and limits: Shifts in expanded clonotypes may have been confounded by donor CMV status, which was unknown.

This sequence was found in a woman aged 18-29 years in good health. V gene TRBV4-3 combines with J gene TRBJ1-2; no clear D. The material sequenced was blood. The CDR3 sequence: CASSQDLGQAGYTF. In DNA form, the CDR3 reads TGCGCCAGCAGCCAAGATCTAGGTCAGGCTGGCTACACCTTC.